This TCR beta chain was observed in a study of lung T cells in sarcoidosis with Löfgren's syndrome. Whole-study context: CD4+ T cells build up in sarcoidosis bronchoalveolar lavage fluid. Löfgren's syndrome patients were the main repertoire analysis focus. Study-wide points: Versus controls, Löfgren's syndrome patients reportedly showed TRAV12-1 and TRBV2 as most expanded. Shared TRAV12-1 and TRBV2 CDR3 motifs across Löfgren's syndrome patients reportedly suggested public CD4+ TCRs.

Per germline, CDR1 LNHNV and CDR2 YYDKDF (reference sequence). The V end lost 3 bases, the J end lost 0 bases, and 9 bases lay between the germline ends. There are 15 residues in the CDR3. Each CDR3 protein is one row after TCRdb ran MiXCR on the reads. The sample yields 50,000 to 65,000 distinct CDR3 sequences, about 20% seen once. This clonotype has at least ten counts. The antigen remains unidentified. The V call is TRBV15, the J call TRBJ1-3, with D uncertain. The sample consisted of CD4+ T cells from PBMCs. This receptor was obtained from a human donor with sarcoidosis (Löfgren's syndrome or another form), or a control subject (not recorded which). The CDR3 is CATSREDTSGNTIYF. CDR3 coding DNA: TGTGCCACCAGCAGGGAGGATACCTCTGGAAACACCATATATTTT.